The clone carrying this T cell receptor (beta chain) occurred a few times. Its matching antigen is unknown. The study excluded patients with uncontrolled infection, other autoimmune disease, pregnancy or lactation. Each diagnosis was grounded in clinical symptoms, serum thyroxine and TRAb, thyroid ultrasound, and orbital computed tomography. The data were taken from a study of T cells in Graves' hyperthyroidism and ophthalmopathy. The overall study: Peripheral blood was acquired at first diagnosis, ahead of any therapy whatsoever.

Researchers amplified the TCR beta CDR3 regions from RNA transcripts. Carried out on the TCR CDR3, a first-round RT-PCR used the HTBI primer set. TCRdb called the multiplex PCR reads again in MiXCR, with one record for every CDR3 protein. Among around 700,000 distinct CDR3 sequences, roughly 20% were seen once, and the ten largest hold 16%. Overall study results and limits: Most thyroid clonotypes with frequency above 0.001 were detected in blood.

V lost 4 bases and J 7 bases, leaving 9 bases between the germline ends. The CDR3 totals 13 residues. CDR1 is SGHKS, CDR2 YYEKEE, per germline (reference sequence). V usage is TRBV5-5 and J usage is TRBJ1-6, with a possible D match to TRBD1 (5 bases). This clonotype was sampled from a woman aged 45-65 years with Graves' hyperthyroidism that later progressed to Graves' ophthalmopathy. The sequencing sample was made of blood. The CDR3 nucleotides are TGTGCCAGCAGCAGGGACGGAAATTCACCCCTCCACTTT. Protein sequence: CASSRDGNSPLHF.